The present entry profiles one T cell receptor (beta chain) with its context. What it recognizes is unknown. Naive CD8 isolation took CD45RO-negative cells positively selected for CCR7 and excluded terminally differentiated effector memory CD45RA+ cells. It was approximately 0.2 ug DNA, 25,000 to 35,000 T cell genomes, that sorted-subset replicate PCRs used. Only in-frame clones appear in the TCRdb table, and some are missing; sequencing was by immunoSEQ multiplex PCR. The sample records about 2.1 million clones, around 93% being singletons. This sample was included in a study of shared clonotypes between healthy human individuals. General study results and limits: Rarefaction indicated that sorted-subset sequencing remained incomplete although depth was large.

With 0 bases removed from V and 2 bases from J, the gap between germline ends came to 6 bases. Germline CDR1 reads SGHRS; CDR2 reads YFSETQ. The CDR3 contains 15 residues. This chain uses TRBV5-1 with TRBJ2-6; D is undetermined. The source of this sequence is a man between 18 and 35 years old in good health. Some clones in this sample may be carry-over from other donors' samples. Sequences were obtained from naive CD8+ T cells from PBMCs. The CDR3 DNA follows: TGCGCCAGCAGCTTGGCCCGTACTGGGGCCAACGTCCTGACTTTC. This sequence encodes CASSLARTGANVLTF.